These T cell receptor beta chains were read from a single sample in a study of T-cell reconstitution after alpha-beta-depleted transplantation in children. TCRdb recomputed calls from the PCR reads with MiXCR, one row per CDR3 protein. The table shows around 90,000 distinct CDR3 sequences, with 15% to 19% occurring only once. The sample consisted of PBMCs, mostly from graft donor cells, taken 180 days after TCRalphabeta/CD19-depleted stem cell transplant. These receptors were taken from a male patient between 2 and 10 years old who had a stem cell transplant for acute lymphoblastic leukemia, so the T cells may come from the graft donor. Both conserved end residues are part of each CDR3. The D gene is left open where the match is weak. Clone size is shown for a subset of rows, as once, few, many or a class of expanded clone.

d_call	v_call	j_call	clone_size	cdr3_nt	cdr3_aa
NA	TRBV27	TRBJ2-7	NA	TGTGCCAGCAGTTTAAAGCATTCCTACGAGCAGTACTTC	CASSLKHSYEQYF
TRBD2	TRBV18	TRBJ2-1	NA	TGTGCCAGCTCACCTCCGGGACTAGCGGGGGCCGGAGTCTACAATGAGCAGTTCTTC	CASSPPGLAGAGVYNEQFF
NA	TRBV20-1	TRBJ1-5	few	TGCAGTGCTCGGTATAGCAATCAGCCCCAGCATTTT	CSARYSNQPQHF
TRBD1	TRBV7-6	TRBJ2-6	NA	TGTGCCAGCAGCAACCCAATGGACAGGGGGCTTAGAACGAGCTCTGGGGCCAACGTCCTGACTTTC	CASSNPMDRGLRTSSGANVLTF
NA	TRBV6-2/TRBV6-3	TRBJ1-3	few	TGTGCCAGCAGCCAACAGTGGCTACGTGACACCATATATTTT	CASSQQWLRDTIYF
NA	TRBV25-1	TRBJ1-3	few	TGTGCCAGCAACCGGGGAAACACCATATATTTT	CASNRGNTIYF
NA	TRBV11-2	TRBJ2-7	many	TGTGCCAGCAGCTTAGACAGGGGCGAGCAGTACTTC	CASSLDRGEQYF
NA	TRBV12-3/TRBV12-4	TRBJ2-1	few	TGTGCCAGCACCCTCGGGACACCCTACAATGAGCAGTTCTTC	CASTLGTPYNEQFF
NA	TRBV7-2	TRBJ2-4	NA	TGTGCCAGCAGCCGGGGCCAGCTTATAGCCAAAAACACTCAGTACTTC	CASSRGQLIAKNTQYF
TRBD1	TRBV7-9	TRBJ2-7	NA	TGTGCCAGCAGCTTAGTCCAGGGGGTGGCCTACGAGCAGTACTTC	CASSLVQGVAYEQYF
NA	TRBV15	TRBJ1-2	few	TGTGCCACCAGCAGAGATCAGGGGAGGGCTAACTATGGCTACACCTTC	CATSRDQGRANYGYTF
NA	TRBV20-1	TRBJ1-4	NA	TGCAGTGCTAGAAGGACAGTTGAAAAACTGTTTTTT	CSARRTVEKLFF
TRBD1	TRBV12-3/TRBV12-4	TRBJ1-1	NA	TGTGCCAGCATCCAGGGGGCCGATGAAGCTTTCTTT	CASIQGADEAFF
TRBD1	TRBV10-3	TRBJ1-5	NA	TGTGCCATCAGTGGGACAGGGGGCAATCAGCCCCAGCATTTT	CAISGTGGNQPQHF
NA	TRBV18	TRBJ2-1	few	TGTGCCAGCTCACCGGGTGGGAACAATGAGCAGTTCTTC	CASSPGGNNEQFF
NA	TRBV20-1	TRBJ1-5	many	TGCAGTGCTAGAGACGTCGCGCGATATAGCAATCAGCCCCAGCATTTT	CSARDVARYSNQPQHF
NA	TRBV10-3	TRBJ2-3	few	TGTGCCATCAGGCGGGGCATGGATACGCAGTATTTT	CAIRRGMDTQYF
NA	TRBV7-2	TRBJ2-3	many	TGTGCCAGCAAGCCCGGCAGGGGCGCAGATACGCAGTATTTT	CASKPGRGADTQYF
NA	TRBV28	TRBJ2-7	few	TGTGCCAGCAGTTTCTCCCTCAACGAGCAGTACTTC	CASSFSLNEQYF
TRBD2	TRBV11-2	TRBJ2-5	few	TGTGCCAGCAGCCCTGAGGGACTAGCGGGGGGCTTTGGGGAGACCCAGTACTTC	CASSPEGLAGGFGETQYF
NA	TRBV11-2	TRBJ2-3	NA	TGTGCCAGCAGCTTAAGCCTCAATACGCAGTATTTT	CASSLSLNTQYF
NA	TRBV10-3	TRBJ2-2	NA	TGTGCCATCATGGGAGCGGACCCGAACACCGGGGAGCTGTTTTTT	CAIMGADPNTGELFF